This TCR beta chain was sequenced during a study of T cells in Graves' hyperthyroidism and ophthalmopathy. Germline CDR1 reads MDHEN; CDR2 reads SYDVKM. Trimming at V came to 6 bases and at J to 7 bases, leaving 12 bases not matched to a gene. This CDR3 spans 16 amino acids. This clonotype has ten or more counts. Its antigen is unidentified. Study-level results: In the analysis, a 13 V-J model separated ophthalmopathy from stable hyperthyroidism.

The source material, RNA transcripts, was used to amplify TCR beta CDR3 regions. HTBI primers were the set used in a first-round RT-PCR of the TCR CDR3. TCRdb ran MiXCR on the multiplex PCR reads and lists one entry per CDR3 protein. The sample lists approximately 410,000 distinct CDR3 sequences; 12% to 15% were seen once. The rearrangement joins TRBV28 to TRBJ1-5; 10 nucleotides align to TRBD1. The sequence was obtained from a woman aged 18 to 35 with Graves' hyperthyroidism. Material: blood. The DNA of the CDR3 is TGTGCCAGCAGCCCGGACAGGGGGATTAGGGCGCAGCCCCAGCATTTT. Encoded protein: CASSPDRGIRAQPQHF.